These 21 T cell receptor beta chains were sequenced from one sample in a study of T-cell memory formation after mild COVID-19. TCRdb itself ran the 5' RACE reads through MiXCR, one entry per CDR3 protein. This sample has roughly 250,000 distinct CDR3 sequences, with about 16% found just once. The sequencing input was PBMCs or a T cell subset sorted from them (not recorded which). The source of these receptors is a man younger than 35 who had mild COVID-19 (a few samples of this study predate the infection). Cell type and time point are not known.

The chain's CDR3 is CASSQYMDEKLFF. CDR3 sequence (DNA): TGTGCCAGCAGCCAATATATGGACGAAAAACTGTTTTTT. The chain recombines TRBV16 with TRBJ1-4, with no clear D. Germline V CDR1 and CDR2: KGHSY, FQNENV. V shed 1 base and J shed 8 bases, with 8 bases lying between them. The CDR3 is 13 residues long.

The rearrangement links TRBV6-5 to TRBJ2-1; 8 bases agree with TRBD1. V lost 7 bases to trimming and J lost 4 bases; unmatched junction nucleotides: 3. CDR1 is MNHEY, CDR2 SVGAGI, per germline. The CDR3 sequence is 13 residues long. CDR3 sequence: CASTGQGYNEQFF. Written as DNA, the CDR3 is TGTGCCAGCACAGGACAGGGATACAATGAGCAGTTCTTC.

The CDR3 DNA follows: TGTGCCAGCAGCGACAGGCCCTCTGGGGCCAACGTCCTGACTTTC. Translating gives CASSDRPSGANVLTF. This rearrangement joins TRBV6-2 or TRBV6-3 to TRBJ2-6, with a possible D match to TRBD1 (6 bases). CDR3 length: 15 residues. Trimming removed 6 bases from V and 0 bases from J, with 9 bases in between. Germline V CDR1 and CDR2: MNHEY, SVGEGT.

The rearrangement joins TRBV10-3 to TRBJ2-2; D not certain. V lost 6 bases, J lost 5 bases, and 7 bases lay in between. Germline-derived CDR1 and CDR2 are ENHRY and SYGVKD. CDR3 length: 12 amino acids. The CDR3 sequence: CAIREVTGELFF. The CDR3 nucleotides are TGTGCCATCAGAGAAGTTACCGGGGAGCTGTTTTTT.

The chain is built from TRBV9 and TRBJ2-5, with TRBD1 identical over 8 bases. Germline-derived CDR1 and CDR2 are SGDLS and YYNGEE. The CDR3 has 18 residues. J gave up 1 base and V 0 bases, and 11 bases lay outside the gene matches. CDR3 in amino acids: CASSVGSPWGQAQETQYF. The CDR3 DNA sequence: TGTGCCAGCAGCGTAGGGTCTCCTTGGGGACAGGCCCAAGAGACCCAGTACTTC.

This clonotype was found a few times. DNA for the CDR3: TGTGCCAGCAGCTTCCAGGGGGCCGGGGAGCTGTTTTTT. As protein: CASSFQGAGELFF. The chain carries TRBV11-2 and TRBJ2-2; 7 nucleotides match TRBD1. Germline CDR1 reads SGHAT; CDR2 reads FQNNGV. The CDR3 is 13 residues long. Trimming took 3 bases from V and 6 from J; bases not matched to a gene: 1.

The chain is built from TRBV4-1 and TRBJ2-5; the D is unclear. Trimming stripped 1 base from V and 4 bases from J, with 13 bases between. The CDR3 runs 15 residues. Germline assignment: CDR1 MGHRA and CDR2 YSYEKL. The DNA of the CDR3 is TGCGCCAGCAGCCAAGTTGGGCTACGTCGAGAGACCCAGTACTTC. Its translation is CASSQVGLRRETQYF.

The J gene is TRBJ2-3, the V gene TRBV6-6, with 7 bases lining up with TRBD1. Germline trimming cut 6 bases from V and 4 bases from J; bases unmatched to any gene: 7. The V gene's germline CDR1 is MNHNY and CDR2 SVGAGI (reference sequence). This CDR3 comprises 14 residues. The CDR3 DNA reads as TGTGCCAGCAGAGTTTCTACAGGGGCAGATACGCAGTATTTT. Amino acids: CASRVSTGADTQYF.

V gene TRBV20-1 combines with J gene TRBJ2-7; 12 bases agree with TRBD2. Germline V gene lookup returns CDR1 DFQATT and CDR2 SNEGSKA (reference sequence). The ends lost 4 bases at V and 3 bases at J; junction bases unmatched: 19. The CDR3 length is 19 residues. DNA of the CDR3: TGCAGTGCTACCAACCAGCCTACTAGCGGGGGGACCTCCTACTACGAGCAGTACTTC. It is translated as CSATNQPTSGGTSYYEQYF.

This clonotype was observed a few times. The chain has TRBV4-2 and TRBJ2-1; possible D gene TRBD1, 5 bases. Trimming pared 2 bases from V and 2 bases from J, leaving 10 bases between. The germline gives CDR1 LGHNA, CDR2 YNFKEQ. This CDR3 has 15 amino acids. This CDR3 reads CASSQLQGAYNEQFF. The CDR3 DNA is TGTGCCAGCAGCCAACTCCAGGGCGCCTACAATGAGCAGTTCTTC.

This clonotype was detected only a few times. The chain employs TRBV9 and TRBJ2-1; D is possibly TRBD2 (5 bases). In germline, CDR1 is SGDLS, CDR2 YYNGEE. Between the trimmed V and J ends, which lost 3 bases and 0 bases, there was a span of 7 bases. The length of the CDR3 is 14 residues. CDR3 DNA sequence: TGTGCCAGCAGCGGTGCGGGCTCCTACAATGAGCAGTTCTTC. Residues: CASSGAGSYNEQFF.

This clonotype was detected a few times. V and J are TRBV18 and TRBJ2-1, with 7 bases that match TRBD1. Losses at the gene ends were 3 bases for V and 9 bases for J; bases not matched to a gene: 2. CDR3 length: 12 amino acids. CDR1 and CDR2 (germline): KGHSH, LQKENI. This CDR3 reads CASSPTGTEQFF. CDR3 sequence (DNA): TGTGCCAGCTCACCGACAGGGACTGAGCAGTTCTTC.

The V gene is TRBV7-8, the J gene TRBJ2-1; weak D call: TRBD2 (5 bases). This CDR3 spans 12 amino acids. V shed 1 base and J shed 14 bases, with 12 bases lying between them. CDR1 SGHVS and CDR2 FQNEAQ come from the germline V gene. The CDR3 DNA is TGTGCCAGCAGCTTAGATTCGGGGAAGGAGTTCTTC. This encodes CASSLDSGKEFF.

This clonotype has a count of ten or more. V is TRBV7-2 and J is TRBJ1-5, with a possible D match to TRBD1 (6 bases). The CDR3 runs to 13 residues. Trimming took off 5 bases at V and 11 bases at J, with 16 bases between the two ends. The germline gives CDR1 SGHTA, CDR2 FQGNSA. The CDR3 DNA follows: TGTGCCAGCAGCAACAGGGTTTCGGGGACCCAGCATTTT. Translating it yields CASSNRVSGTQHF.

This clonotype was detected only a few times. The chain is built from TRBV5-1 and TRBJ2-3; no firm D call. CDR1 is SGHRS and CDR2 is YFSETQ in the germline V gene. The CDR3 consists of 14 residues. The ends were cut back, 4 bases at V and 6 bases at J, with 15 bases in the middle. The CDR3 region is CASSPWTGSDTQYF. CDR3 nucleotide sequence: TGCGCCAGCAGCCCCTGGACGGGCTCGGATACGCAGTATTTT.

The chain recombines TRBV12-3 or TRBV12-4 with TRBJ2-3, with D uncertain. V shed 0 bases and J shed 6 bases, with 10 bases lying between them. This CDR3 has 14 residues. The CDR3 region is CASSLARGADTQYF. The CDR3 DNA reads TGTGCCAGCAGTTTAGCGCGTGGTGCCGATACGCAGTATTTT.

The gene calls are TRBV6-2 or TRBV6-3 and TRBJ1-5; tentative D call: TRBD1 (5 bases). The ends were cut back, 3 bases at V and 2 bases at J, with 14 bases in the middle. The CDR3 runs to 16 residues. Germline CDR1 MNHEY, CDR2 SVGEGT. The CDR3 loop is CASSYHGTAGNQPQHF. The CDR3 DNA sequence: TGTGCCAGCAGTTATCATGGGACGGCGGGCAATCAGCCCCAGCATTTT.

The V gene is TRBV6-5, the J gene TRBJ1-4; D remains ambiguous. Germline values: CDR1 MNHEY, CDR2 SVGAGI. The CDR3 totals 14 residues. V was clipped by 0 bases and J by 4 bases, with 6 bases between them. The chain's CDR3 is CASSYSRFNEKLFF. DNA for the CDR3: TGTGCCAGCAGTTACTCGCGGTTTAATGAAAAACTGTTTTTT.

The sample holds many counts of this clonotype. One end of the junction fails to match germline, which may point to a read error. The genes are TRBV7-2 and TRBJ1-5; TRBD1 aligns across 7 bases. The CDR3 is 13 residues long. Germline values: CDR1 SGHTA, CDR2 FQGNSA. The DNA for the CDR3 is TGTGCCAGCGGCTTGACAGGGAGTCAGCCCCAGCATTTT. As protein: CASGLTGSQPQHF.

This rearrangement joins TRBV7-9 to TRBJ2-3, with a tentative D call TRBD2 (5 bases). Trimming shortened V by 6 bases and J by 1 base, and 11 bases separated the two germline ends. This CDR3 spans 14 amino acids. Germline V gene sequence: CDR1 SEHNR, CDR2 FQNEAQ (reference sequence). CDR3 protein: CASSPPGGTDTQYF. As DNA, the CDR3 is TGTGCCAGCAGTCCCCCCGGGGGCACAGATACGCAGTATTTT.

This clonotype was observed a few times. This chain joins TRBV11-1 and TRBJ1-2; D is ambiguous. The V and J ends lost 5 bases and 6 bases respectively, with 13 bases between them. CDR1 and CDR2 (germline): SGHAT, FQDESV (reference sequence). This CDR3 is 13 amino acids long. Written as DNA, the CDR3 is TGTGCCAGCAGCCGAGAATGGGCGAATGGCTACACCTTC. Translation: CASSREWANGYTF.